This is a list of T cell receptor beta chains from one sample in a study of technical replicates of blood from a few donors. Data came from immunoSEQ multiplex PCR; TCRdb stores just in-frame clones and leaves some out. The sample lists around 70,000 clones; 95% to 97% were seen once. The sample taken for sequencing was T cells isolated from PBMCs. The receptor source for this set is a human donor in good health. CDR3s include the opening cysteine and the closing phenylalanine or tryptophan. A D gene is named only where the DNA matches it firmly. Clone size is given for some rows only: seen once, a few or many times, or a class if the clone is expanded.

CDR3 DNA	CDR3 protein	CDR3 length	clone size	D gene	V gene	J gene
TGTGCCAGCAGGATAGCTGGGGCCAACGTCCTGACTTTC	CASRIAGANVLTF	13	-	-	TRBV6-5	TRBJ2-6
TGTGCTAGTGGTTCAGTCCTTCAAGAGACCCAGTACTTC	CASGSVLQETQYF	13	-	-	TRBV12-5	TRBJ2-5
TGTGCCAGCAGCTTCGGACAGGGGCAGACAGATACGCAGTATTTT	CASSFGQGQTDTQYF	15	-	TRBD1	TRBV5-4	TRBJ2-3
TGCGCCAGTAACGACAGGGGAAGCAATCAGCCCCAGCATTTT	CASNDRGSNQPQHF	14	few	TRBD1	TRBV10-2	TRBJ1-5
TGTGCCAGCAGTTTACAGGCTAGCGGGACCATCCACGAGCAGTACTTC	CASSLQASGTIHEQYF	16	once	TRBD2	TRBV27	TRBJ2-7
TGTGCCAGCAGCCGGGACAGGGAAAATGGCTACACCTTC	CASSRDRENGYTF	13	-	TRBD1	TRBV27	TRBJ1-2
TGCGCCACCTCCCGCGGCTTAATCTCCTACAATGAGCAGTTCTTC	CATSRGLISYNEQFF	15	once	-	TRBV10-1	TRBJ2-1
TGTGCCAGCAGCTTTGGATTTAGCGGTCGAGGAACCAAAAACATTCAGTACTTC	CASSFGFSGRGTKNIQYF	18	-	-	TRBV11-2	TRBJ2-4
TGCGCCAGCACCGCGGGGAACCCTAAAGAGACCCAGTACTTC	CASTAGNPKETQYF	14	-	-	TRBV5-1	TRBJ2-5
TGTGCCAGCAGTTTATTCACTAGCGGGAGGAATTCCGAGCAGTACTTC	CASSLFTSGRNSEQYF	16	-	TRBD2	TRBV28	TRBJ2-7
TGTGCCAGCAGTGAAAAGTTTGAGGAGGCCACTTTCTTCGCTGGAAACACCATATATTTT	CASSEKFEEATFFAGNTIYF	20	-	-	TRBV6-1	TRBJ1-3
TGTGCCAGCAGTGAAAATGGGGGGGGGAGGACTGAAGCTTTCTTT	CASSENGGGRTEAFF	15	-	-	TRBV2	TRBJ1-1
TGTGCCAGCAGCGGCGTGGTGGCGGCTAACTATGGCTACACCTTC	CASSGVVAANYGYTF	15	-	-	TRBV5-4	TRBJ1-2
TGCGCCACCAATTCCCAAACAGGGAACGAGCAGTACTTC	CATNSQTGNEQYF	13	-	-	TRBV10-2	TRBJ2-7
TGTGCCAGCAAGACACTGAACACCGGGGAGCTGTTTTTT	CASKTLNTGELFF	13	-	-	TRBV5-4	TRBJ2-2
TGTGCCAGCAGCACCCCCGGGCGGGGGGCAAGCACAGATACGCAGTATTTT	CASSTPGRGASTDTQYF	17	-	TRBD2	TRBV4-2	TRBJ2-3
TGTGCCAGCAGCCGCGACGGGACTAGCGGCAATGAGCAGTTCTTC	CASSRDGTSGNEQFF	15	once	TRBD2	TRBV5-4	TRBJ2-1
TGTGCCAGCAGTCACAGGGGTGGGCAAGAGACCCAGTACTTC	CASSHRGGQETQYF	14	-	TRBD1	TRBV25-1	TRBJ2-5
TGTGCCAGCAGCGATCTAGCGGGTGAGACCCAGTACTTC	CASSDLAGETQYF	13	-	TRBD2	TRBV9	TRBJ2-5
TGTGCCAGCAGCATTGGACAGGGGAACACTGAAGCTTTCTTT	CASSIGQGNTEAFF	14	-	TRBD1	TRBV7-9	TRBJ1-1
TGTGCCAGTAGTATAGGTAGCAGCAATGAGCAGTTCTTC	CASSIGSSNEQFF	13	once	-	TRBV19	TRBJ2-1
TGTGCCATCAGTCCCAGTCCACCCGTTGCCCCCTACGAGCAGTACTTC	CAISPSPPVAPYEQYF	16	-	-	TRBV10-3	TRBJ2-7
TGTGCCAGTAGTATTGGGACTAACTCCTACGAGCAGTACTTC	CASSIGTNSYEQYF	14	-	TRBD2	TRBV19	TRBJ2-7
TGTGCCAGCCAGGACAGGGATGTCTACAATGAGCAGTTCTTC	CASQDRDVYNEQFF	14	-	TRBD1	TRBV6-5	TRBJ2-1
TGTGCCAGCAGCTTTGGGACGGGAGATCATGAGCAGTTCTTC	CASSFGTGDHEQFF	14	-	-	TRBV7-6	TRBJ2-1
TGTGCCACCAGCAGGTCATGGCAACAGGCAAGCAATCAGCCCCAGCATTTT	CATSRSWQQASNQPQHF	17	-	-	TRBV15	TRBJ1-5